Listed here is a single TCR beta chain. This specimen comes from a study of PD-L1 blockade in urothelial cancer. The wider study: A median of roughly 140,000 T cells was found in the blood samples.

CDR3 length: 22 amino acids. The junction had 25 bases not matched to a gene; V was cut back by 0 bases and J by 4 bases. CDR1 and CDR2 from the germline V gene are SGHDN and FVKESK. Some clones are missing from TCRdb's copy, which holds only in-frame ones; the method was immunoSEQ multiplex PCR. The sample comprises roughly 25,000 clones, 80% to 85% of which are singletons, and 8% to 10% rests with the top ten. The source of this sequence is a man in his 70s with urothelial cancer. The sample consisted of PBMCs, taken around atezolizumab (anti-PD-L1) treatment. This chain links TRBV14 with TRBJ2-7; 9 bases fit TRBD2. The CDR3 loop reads CASSQERNLAGPWLAGNYEQYF. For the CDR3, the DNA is TGTGCCAGCAGCCAAGAAAGGAACCTAGCGGGACCATGGCTAGCGGGTAATTACGAGCAGTACTTC.